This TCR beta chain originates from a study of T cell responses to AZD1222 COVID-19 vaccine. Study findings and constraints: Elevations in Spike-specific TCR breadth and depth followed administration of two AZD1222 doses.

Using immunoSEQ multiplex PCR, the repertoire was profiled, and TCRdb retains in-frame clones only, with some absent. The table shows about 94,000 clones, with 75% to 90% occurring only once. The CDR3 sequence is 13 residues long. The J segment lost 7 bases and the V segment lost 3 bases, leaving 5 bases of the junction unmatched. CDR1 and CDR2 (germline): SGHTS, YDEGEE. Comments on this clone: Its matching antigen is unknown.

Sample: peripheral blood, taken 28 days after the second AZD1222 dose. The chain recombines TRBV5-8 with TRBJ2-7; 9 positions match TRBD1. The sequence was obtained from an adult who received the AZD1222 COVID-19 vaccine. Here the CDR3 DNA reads TGTGCCAGCAGCTGGGACAGGGAATTGGAGCAGTACTTC. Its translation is CASSWDRELEQYF. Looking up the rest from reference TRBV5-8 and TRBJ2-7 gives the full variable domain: EAGVTQSPTHLIKTRGQQATLRCSPISGHTSVYWYQQALGLGLQFLLWYDEGEERNRGNFPPRFSGRQFPNYSSELNVNALELEDSALYLCASSWDRELEQYFGPGTRLTVT.